The 28 T cell receptor beta chains presented below share a single source sample, sequenced in a study of blood T cell repertoires in COVID-19. Assay: immunoSEQ multiplex PCR; the TCRdb copy retains only in-frame clones and omits some. The sample lists approximately 220,000 clones, 85% seen once, with roughly a sixth in the top ten. Sequenced: PBMCs or T cells enriched from blood (not recorded which). The receptors shown here come from a man in his forties who had recovered from COVID-19.

The chain is built from TRBV5-4 and TRBJ2-1; 8 nucleotides match TRBD2. CDR1 SGHNT and CDR2 YYREEE come from the germline V gene (reference sequence). Trimming cost V 0 bases and J 8 bases; bases outside gene matches: 10. The length of the CDR3 is 16 residues. CDR3 nucleotide sequence: TGTGCCAGCAGCTTGGGACCGGGAGGGCCGTTAGATGAGCAGTTCTTC. Protein product: CASSLGPGGPLDEQFF.

This clone was counted a few times. The rearrangement links TRBV11-2 to TRBJ2-5; 10 bases agree with TRBD2. The CDR3 sequence is 16 residues long. The V gene's germline CDR1 is SGHAT and CDR2 FQNNGV. The V segment lost 1 base and the J segment 5 bases; nucleotides outside the gene matches: 7. CDR3 coding DNA: TGTGCCAGCAGCTTAGCTAGCGGGAGTCCAATCGAGACCCAGTACTTC. This gives the protein CASSLASGSPIETQYF.

The genes are TRBV7-2 and TRBJ2-5, with 8 positions matching TRBD2. The CDR3 is 15 residues long. After removal of 1 base from V and 5 bases from J, the junction contained 6 bases not matched to a gene. Germline CDR1 is SGHTA and CDR2 is FQGNSA. The CDR3 DNA follows: TGTGCCAGCAGCTTAGTCCCAGCGGGAGCGGAGACCCAGTACTTC. The encoded protein is CASSLVPAGAETQYF.

The gene calls are TRBV6-5 and TRBJ1-1, with D tentatively TRBD1 (6 bases). Between the trimmed V and J ends, which lost 0 bases and 4 bases, there was a span of 12 bases. Germline values: CDR1 MNHEY, CDR2 SVGAGI. CDR3 size: 15 residues. The CDR3 loop is CASSYSRGGGTEAFF. The CDR3 DNA is TGTGCCAGCAGTTACTCGCGGGGAGGGGGCACTGAAGCTTTCTTT.

The chain joins TRBV13 to TRBJ2-7, with D possibly matching TRBD2 (6 bases). The CDR3 is 16 residues long. The V and J ends lost 6 bases and 3 bases respectively, with 21 bases between them. CDR1 and CDR2 from the germline V gene are PRHDT and FYEKMQ (reference sequence). In nucleotides, the CDR3 is TGTGCCAGCAGTTCCCGACTAGAGTTCAATTACTACGAGCAGTACTTC. Translation: CASSSRLEFNYYEQYF.

The sample holds a few counts of this clone. This chain connects TRBV10-1 to TRBJ2-6; D remains unclear. Deletions cut 2 bases from V and 0 bases from J, with 5 bases between. This CDR3 spans 15 amino acids. Germline V gene lookup returns CDR1 WNHNN and CDR2 SYGVQD (reference sequence). The CDR3 coding sequence is TGCGCCAGCAGTGAGATGAGCTCTGGGGCCAACGTCCTGACTTTC. Its protein is CASSEMSSGANVLTF.

The rearrangement links TRBV7-3 to TRBJ1-5; D is perhaps TRBD1 (5 bases). V lost 6 bases and J 6 bases, leaving 18 bases between the germline ends. The CDR3 has 15 amino acids. Per the germline V gene, CDR1 is SGHTA and CDR2 is FQGTGA. CDR3 sequence (DNA): TGTGCCAGCAGTCTAACTGGGGGGACCGGTCAGCCCCAGCATTTT. It encodes CASSLTGGTGQPQHF.

This clone was detected only a few times. This chain links TRBV2 with TRBJ2-5; weak D call: TRBD1 (6 bases). Germline V CDR1 and CDR2: SNHLY, FYNNEI. The V end lost 6 bases, the J end lost 4 bases, and 18 bases lay between the germline ends. The CDR3 is made up of 15 amino acids. Here the CDR3 DNA reads TGTGCCAGCAGCAAGACAGGAAGAATAGGAGAGACCCAGTACTTC. This gives the protein CASSKTGRIGETQYF.

V gene TRBV7-9 combines with J gene TRBJ2-2; D possibly corresponds to TRBD2 (5 bases). Germline V gene sequence: CDR1 SEHNR, CDR2 FQNEAQ (reference sequence). The V end was cut by 0 bases, the J end by 5 bases, with 13 bases between. The CDR3 spans 16 residues. For the CDR3, the DNA is TGTGCCAGCAGCTTAGCGGGAGAGGTCGGAACCGGGGAGCTGTTTTTT. Protein: CASSLAGEVGTGELFF.

The J gene is TRBJ2-7, the V gene TRBV7-9; 7 bases fit TRBD1. Germline CDR1 reads SEHNR; CDR2 reads FQNEAQ (reference sequence). The CDR3 sequence is 13 residues long. J was trimmed by 2 bases and V by 2 bases; bases with no gene match: 0. Here the CDR3 DNA reads TGTGCCAGCAGCTTACAGGGGGCCTACGAGCAGTACTTC. Its protein is CASSLQGAYEQYF.

The rearrangement joins TRBV4-2 to TRBJ1-1; a possible D gene is TRBD1 (6 bases). This CDR3 region has 15 residues. V lost 0 bases, J lost 3 bases, and 11 bases lay in between. Germline CDR1 and CDR2: LGHNA and YNFKEQ. DNA for the CDR3: TGTGCCAGCAGCCAAGAACAGGGAGCTCACACTGAAGCTTTCTTT. Translated, it gives CASSQEQGAHTEAFF.

The DNA of the CDR3 is TGTGCCATCAGTCTCGGACAGGGGAGGCCAGAGACCCAGTACTTC. This sequence encodes CAISLGQGRPETQYF. This chain connects TRBV10-3 to TRBJ2-5, with TRBD1 identical over 9 bases. Trimming removed 5 bases from V and 4 bases from J; junction bases left unmatched: 8. Germline CDR1 and CDR2: ENHRY and SYGVKD. This CDR3 comprises 15 residues.

The sample holds one count of this clone. This rearrangement joins TRBV29-1 to TRBJ1-2, with TRBD1 identical over 7 bases. V lost 3 bases to trimming and J lost 7 bases; unmatched junction nucleotides: 8. CDR1 and CDR2 (germline): SQVTM, ANQGSEA. This CDR3 contains 13 residues. The CDR3 loop reads CSVDRGSNSGYTF. In DNA, the CDR3 is TGCAGCGTTGACAGGGGGAGTAATAGTGGCTACACCTTC. Full variable domain (outside the CDR3, taken from reference TRBV29-1 and TRBJ1-2): SAVISQKPSRDICQRGTSLTIQCQVDSQVTMMFWYRQQPGQSLTLIATANQGSEATYESGFVIDKFPISRPNLTFSTLTVSNMSPEDSSIYLCSVDRGSNSGYTFGSGTRLTVV.

The chain has TRBV15 and TRBJ2-7, with 8 nucleotides matching TRBD2. Germline V gene sequence: CDR1 LNHNV, CDR2 YYDKDF (reference sequence). The CDR3 sequence is 17 residues long. The V and J ends lost 0 bases and 4 bases, in that order; junction bases with no gene match: 11. CDR3 nucleotide sequence: TGTGCCACCAGCAGAGACCTACCGGGAGGGCCTTCTTACGAGCAGTACTTC. Translating gives CATSRDLPGGPSYEQYF.

The table lists this clone with a count of one. The chain carries TRBV24-1 and TRBJ1-1; D is perhaps TRBD1 (5 bases). The CDR3 is made up of 15 amino acids. Germline V gene sequence: CDR1 KGHDR, CDR2 SFDVKD. V was pared by 8 bases and J by 2 bases, with 17 bases between. CDR3 in DNA: TGTGCCACCATGACGGGGGTTGGAGAAAACACTGAAGCTTTCTTT. Translation gives CATMTGVGENTEAFF.

The genes are TRBV29-1 and TRBJ2-3; D gene unclear. The germline V gene has CDR1 SQVTM and CDR2 ANQGSEA. Trimming took 3 bases from V and 4 from J, leaving 11 bases between them. This CDR3 is built from 13 residues. Written as DNA, the CDR3 is TGCAGCGTTGACGGCCGCGGCCCAGATACGCAGTATTTT. It specifies CSVDGRGPDTQYF.

The chain combines TRBV5-1 with TRBJ2-1; 7 nucleotides agree with TRBD2. CDR1 and CDR2 (germline): SGHRS, YFSETQ. The V gene end was trimmed by 0 bases and the J gene end by 5 bases; junction bases not matched to a gene: 8. The CDR3 covers 16 residues. The CDR3 sequence is CASSLGGGRFDNEQFF. CDR3 coding DNA: TGCGCCAGCAGCTTGGGCGGGGGACGGTTCGACAATGAGCAGTTCTTC.

V usage is TRBV2 and J usage is TRBJ1-1, with unresolved D. The CDR3 spans 13 residues. Trimming left V 7 bases short and J 0 bases short, with 9 bases between. In germline, CDR1 is SNHLY, CDR2 FYNNEI. The CDR3 DNA sequence: TGTGCCAGCATGAGGTGGATGAACACTGAAGCTTTCTTT. Encoded protein: CASMRWMNTEAFF.

The chain couples TRBV3-1 (or the pseudogene TRBV3-2) to TRBJ1-1; D is ambiguous. V was cut by 0 bases and J by 7 bases, with 9 bases left in between. CDR1 and CDR2 from the germline V gene are LGHDT and YNNKEL (reference sequence). There are 13 residues in the CDR3. The CDR3 protein is CASSQDAGSEAFF. The CDR3 bases are TGTGCCAGCAGCCAAGATGCGGGAAGTGAAGCTTTCTTT.

This clone was seen a single time. The J gene is TRBJ2-7, the V gene TRBV18; 7 nucleotides match TRBD1. Unmatched junction bases numbered 7, after V lost 3 bases and J lost 5 bases. Germline V gene sequence: CDR1 KGHSH, CDR2 LQKENI. This CDR3 comprises 14 residues. The CDR3 protein is CASSPLGGGDEQYF. DNA of the CDR3: TGTGCCAGCTCACCCCTAGGGGGCGGAGACGAGCAGTACTTC.

J is TRBJ2-5 and V is TRBV7-9; D remains unclear. The CDR3 covers 14 residues. V lost 3 bases, J lost 5 bases, and 13 bases lay in between. Germline V gene lookup returns CDR1 SEHNR and CDR2 FQNEAQ (reference sequence). The CDR3 region has the DNA TGTGCCAGCAGCTTTTACCCCGCGAGCGAGACCCAGTACTTC. Its translation is CASSFYPASETQYF.

This sequence joins TRBV27 and TRBJ2-7; 7 positions agree with TRBD1. This CDR3 is 13 amino acids long. V trimming: 6 bases; J trimming: 3 bases; junction bases outside the gene matches: 5. Germline V lookup: CDR1 MNHEY, CDR2 SMNVEV (reference sequence). CDR3 sequence: CASSGTELYEQYF. CDR3 sequence (DNA): TGTGCCAGCAGCGGGACAGAACTCTACGAGCAGTACTTC.

This rearrangement joins TRBV27 to TRBJ2-2; D not certain. Deletions cut 0 bases from V and 3 bases from J, with 5 bases between. This CDR3 comprises 14 residues. Germline assignment: CDR1 MNHEY and CDR2 SMNVEV (reference sequence). The CDR3 nucleotides are TGTGCCAGCAGTTTATCAAGAGACACCGGGGAGCTGTTTTTT. This codes for CASSLSRDTGELFF.

V and J are TRBV5-5 and TRBJ2-7, with D perhaps TRBD2 (5 bases). The germline gives CDR1 SGHKS, CDR2 YYEKEE (reference sequence). The germline V and J ends were trimmed by 4 bases and 1 base, with 15 bases remaining between them. The CDR3 totals 15 residues. The CDR3 loop reads CASSVGWSGSYEQYF. Here the CDR3 DNA reads TGTGCCAGCAGCGTGGGGTGGAGCGGATCCTACGAGCAGTACTTC. The variable domain in full, completed from reference TRBV5-5 and TRBJ2-7, reads DAGVTQSPTHLIKTRGQQVTLRCSPISGHKSVSWYQQVLGQGPQFIFQYYEKEERGRGNFPDRFSARQFPNYSSELNVNALLLGDSALYLCASSVGWSGSYEQYFGPGTRLTVT.

CDR3 sequence (DNA): TGTGCCAGCAGCCACCCCGGGACTCGGGGCTACGAGCAGTACTTC. Protein sequence: CASSHPGTRGYEQYF. This chain connects TRBV3-1 (or the pseudogene TRBV3-2) to TRBJ2-7; maybe TRBD2 (6 bases). CDR3 length equals 15 residues. CDR1 is LGHDT, CDR2 YNNKEL, per germline (reference sequence). Trimming removed 3 bases from V and 3 bases from J, with 15 bases in between.

The chain carries TRBV28 and TRBJ2-7; TRBD2 might be the D (5 bases). V shed 4 bases and J shed 2 bases, with 18 bases lying between them. CDR3 length: 16 amino acids. Germline CDR1 is MDHEN and CDR2 is SYDVKM. The CDR3, as DNA: TGTGCCAGCAGTTCCCCCCCCTCGGGAAACCCCTACGAGCAGTACTTC. It specifies CASSSPPSGNPYEQYF.

The gene calls are TRBV18 and TRBJ2-1; 8 bases align to TRBD2. The CDR3 extends over 14 amino acids. Per the germline V gene, CDR1 is KGHSH and CDR2 is LQKENI. Trimming took 4 bases from V and 6 from J; bases not matched to a gene: 5. This CDR3 is CASSRSGSSNEQFF. As DNA, the CDR3 is TGTGCCAGCTCACGCAGCGGGAGTAGCAATGAGCAGTTCTTC. Complete variable domain (other parts from reference TRBV18 and TRBJ2-1): NAGVMQNPRHLVRRRGQEARLRCSPMKGHSHVYWYRQLPEEGLKFMVYLQKENIIDESGMPKERFSAEFPKEGPSILRIQQVVRGDSAAYFCASSRSGSSNEQFFGPGTRLTVL.

The sample holds one count of this clone. This rearrangement joins TRBV19 to TRBJ2-3; 7 bases map to TRBD2. The CDR3 covers 17 residues. Germline V CDR1 and CDR2: LNHDA, SQIVND (reference sequence). With V trimmed by 5 bases and J by 2 bases, 13 bases remained unmatched. The CDR3 spells CASSLSPGGTPTDTQYF. As DNA, the CDR3 is TGTGCCAGTAGTCTATCCCCGGGGGGAACTCCCACAGATACGCAGTATTTT.